These T cell receptor beta chains were read from a single sample in a study of T cell responses to AZD1222 COVID-19 vaccine. This table comes from immunoSEQ multiplex PCR, and its TCRdb copy is limited to in-frame clones, with some not included. The sample contains about 120,000 clones, 93% of which appear only once. The material was peripheral blood, obtained 28 days after the second AZD1222 dose. These receptors originate from an adult who received the AZD1222 COVID-19 vaccine. Both conserved end residues are part of each CDR3. D genes are given only for firm matches. The size entry is marked missing in some rows and otherwise reads once, few, many or a size class.

clone_size: -
v_call: TRBV7-2
j_call: TRBJ2-7
d_call: -
cdr3_aa: CASSLRGRIWEQYF
cdr3_nt: TGTGCCAGCAGCTTAAGGGGCCGCATTTGGGAGCAGTACTTC

clone_size: -
v_call: TRBV13
j_call: TRBJ2-7
d_call: -
cdr3_aa: CASSLGQGRSYEQYF
cdr3_nt: TGTGCCAGCAGCTTAGGCCAGGGGAGGTCCTACGAGCAGTACTTC

clone_size: -
v_call: TRBV7-2
j_call: TRBJ1-5
d_call: -
cdr3_aa: CASSLGGESNQPQHF
cdr3_nt: TGTGCCAGCAGCTTAGGAGGGGAGAGCAATCAGCCCCAGCATTTT

clone_size: -
v_call: TRBV29-1
j_call: TRBJ1-1
d_call: TRBD1
cdr3_aa: CSVWTGQGTEAFF
cdr3_nt: TGCAGCGTTTGGACAGGTCAGGGCACTGAAGCTTTCTTT

clone_size: -
v_call: TRBV29-1
j_call: TRBJ1-1
d_call: TRBD1
cdr3_aa: CSVGRQGTEAFF
cdr3_nt: TGCAGCGTTGGAAGACAGGGGACTGAAGCTTTCTTT

clone_size: -
v_call: TRBV7-2
j_call: TRBJ2-3
d_call: TRBD2
cdr3_aa: CASSPWGGGGTDTQYF
cdr3_nt: TGTGCCAGCAGCCCCTGGGGTGGGGGGGGCACAGATACGCAGTATTTT

clone_size: -
v_call: TRBV7-8
j_call: TRBJ1-3
d_call: TRBD1
cdr3_aa: CASSQNTGGAGSSGNTIYF
cdr3_nt: TGTGCCAGCAGCCAAAACACAGGGGGCGCGGGGAGCTCTGGAAACACCATATATTTT

clone_size: -
v_call: TRBV6-5
j_call: TRBJ1-5
d_call: -
cdr3_aa: CASRPPGVGNQPQHF
cdr3_nt: TGTGCCAGCAGACCCCCGGGGGTCGGCAATCAGCCCCAGCATTTT

clone_size: -
v_call: TRBV29-1
j_call: TRBJ2-5
d_call: -
cdr3_aa: CSVEGDRYQETQYF
cdr3_nt: TGCAGCGTTGAAGGCGACAGATACCAAGAGACCCAGTACTTC

clone_size: -
v_call: TRBV6-2/TRBV6-3
j_call: TRBJ2-7
d_call: -
cdr3_aa: CASSSLQGYEQYF
cdr3_nt: TGTGCCAGCAGTTCGCTACAGGGCTACGAGCAGTACTTC

clone_size: -
v_call: TRBV27
j_call: TRBJ1-6
d_call: TRBD1
cdr3_aa: CASSRQGRNSPLHF
cdr3_nt: TGTGCCAGCAGTCGACAGGGACGAAATTCACCCCTCCACTTT

clone_size: -
v_call: TRBV19
j_call: TRBJ2-3
d_call: -
cdr3_aa: CASSIDQGQGRTPPDTQYF
cdr3_nt: TGTGCCAGTAGTATAGATCAAGGTCAGGGACGGACTCCCCCAGATACGCAGTATTTT

clone_size: -
v_call: TRBV5-1
j_call: TRBJ1-4
d_call: -
cdr3_aa: CASAPRLATNEKLFF
cdr3_nt: TGCGCCAGCGCCCCCAGATTGGCAACTAATGAAAAACTGTTTTTT

clone_size: -
v_call: TRBV3-1/TRBV3-2
j_call: TRBJ2-6
d_call: -
cdr3_aa: CASSPTISGANVLTF
cdr3_nt: TGTGCCAGCAGCCCGACGATCTCTGGGGCCAACGTCCTGACTTTC

clone_size: once
v_call: TRBV25-1
j_call: TRBJ1-2
d_call: TRBD1
cdr3_aa: CASSGPTGTYGYTF
cdr3_nt: TGTGCCAGCAGTGGACCGACAGGGACTTATGGCTACACCTTC

clone_size: -
v_call: TRBV7-9
j_call: TRBJ1-4
d_call: -
cdr3_aa: CASSFGHYEKLFF
cdr3_nt: TGTGCCAGCAGCTTCGGACATTATGAAAAACTGTTTTTT

clone_size: -
v_call: TRBV5-4
j_call: TRBJ1-4
d_call: TRBD1
cdr3_aa: CASSEKTGAGEKLFF
cdr3_nt: TGTGCCAGCAGCGAGAAGACAGGGGCTGGCGAAAAACTGTTTTTT

clone_size: -
v_call: TRBV28
j_call: TRBJ1-2
d_call: -
cdr3_aa: CASSSAGTNYGYTF
cdr3_nt: TGTGCCAGCAGTTCGGCGGGGACTAACTATGGCTACACCTTC

clone_size: -
v_call: TRBV20-1
j_call: TRBJ2-1
d_call: TRBD2
cdr3_aa: CSASLAGGRTEQLF
cdr3_nt: TGCAGTGCTAGTCTGGCGGGGGGAAGGACTGAGCAGCTCTTC